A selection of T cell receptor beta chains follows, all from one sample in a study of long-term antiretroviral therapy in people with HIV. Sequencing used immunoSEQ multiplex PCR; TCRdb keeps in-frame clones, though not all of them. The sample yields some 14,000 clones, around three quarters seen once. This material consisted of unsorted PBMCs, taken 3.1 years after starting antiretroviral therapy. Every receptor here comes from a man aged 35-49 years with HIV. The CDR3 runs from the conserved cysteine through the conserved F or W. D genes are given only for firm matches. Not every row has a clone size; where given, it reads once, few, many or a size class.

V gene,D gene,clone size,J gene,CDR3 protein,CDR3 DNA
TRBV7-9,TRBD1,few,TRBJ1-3,CASSSATGVSGNTIYF,TGTGCCAGCAGCTCCGCGACAGGGGTGTCTGGAAACACCATATATTTT
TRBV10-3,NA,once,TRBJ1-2,CAIATGLDYGYTF,TGTGCCATCGCCACAGGCTTAGATTATGGCTACACCTTC
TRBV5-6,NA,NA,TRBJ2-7,CASSPIDSDYEQYF,TGTGCCAGCAGCCCAATAGACAGTGACTACGAGCAGTACTTC
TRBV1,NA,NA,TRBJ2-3,CTSSLQYRGGPDTQYF,TGCACCAGCAGCCTCCAATACAGGGGAGGCCCAGATACGCAGTATTTT
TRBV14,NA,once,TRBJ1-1,CASSPDFIAEAFF,TGTGCCAGCAGCCCCGATTTTATAGCTGAAGCTTTCTTT
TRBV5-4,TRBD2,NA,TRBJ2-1,CASSVTSGSYNEQFF,TGTGCCAGCAGCGTCACTAGCGGGTCCTACAATGAGCAGTTCTTC
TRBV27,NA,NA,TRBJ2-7,CASSFQGRRSEQYF,TGTGCCAGCAGTTTTCAGGGTCGGCGTTCCGAGCAGTACTTC
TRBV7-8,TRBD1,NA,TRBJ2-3,CASSLGRTGTDTQYF,TGTGCCAGCAGCTTAGGCCGGACAGGGACAGATACGCAGTATTTT
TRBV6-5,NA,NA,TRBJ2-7,CASSYDNYEQYF,TGTGCCAGCAGTTACGACAATTACGAGCAGTACTTC
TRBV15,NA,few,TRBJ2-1,CATSRDLSYNEQFF,TGTGCCACCAGCAGAGATCTAAGTTACAATGAGCAGTTCTTC
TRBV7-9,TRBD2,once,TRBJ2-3,CASRPTSGGSTDTQYF,TGTGCCAGCAGACCTACTAGCGGGGGGAGCACAGATACGCAGTATTTT
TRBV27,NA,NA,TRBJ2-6,CASSAVDHTSGANVLTF,TGTGCCAGCAGCGCAGTCGATCACACCTCTGGGGCCAACGTCCTGACTTTC
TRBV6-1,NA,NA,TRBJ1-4,CASSEKWGTNEKLFF,TGTGCCAGCAGTGAAAAGTGGGGGACTAATGAAAAACTGTTTTTT
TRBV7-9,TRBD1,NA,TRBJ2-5,CASSVGTDFQETQYF,TGTGCCAGCAGCGTTGGGACAGATTTCCAAGAGACCCAGTACTTC
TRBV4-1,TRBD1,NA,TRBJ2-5,CASSQRDRPQETQYF,TGCGCCAGCAGCCAACGGGACAGACCCCAAGAGACCCAGTACTTC
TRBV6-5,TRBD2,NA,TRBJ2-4,CASSLGRDRNIQYF,TGTGCCAGCTCCCTGGGGAGGGATAGAAACATTCAGTACTTC
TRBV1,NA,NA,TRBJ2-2,CTSSRQPGTGVARTGELFF,TGCACCAGCAGCCGACAACCTGGGACAGGCGTCGCTCGTACCGGGGAGCTGTTTTTT
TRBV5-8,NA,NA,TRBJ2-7,CASRPKLTGTGYEQYF,TGTGCCAGCAGACCTAAACTGACAGGTACGGGCTACGAGCAGTACTTC
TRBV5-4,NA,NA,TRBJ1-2,CASSLPGFSSNYGYTF,TGTGCCAGCAGCTTGCCGGGATTCTCCTCTAACTATGGCTACACCTTC
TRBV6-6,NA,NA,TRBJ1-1,CASSYRTNTEAFF,TGTGCCAGCAGTTACAGGACGAACACTGAAGCTTTCTTT
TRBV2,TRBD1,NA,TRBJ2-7,CASSPRTGRVSYEQYF,TGTGCCAGCAGTCCCCGGACAGGGCGGGTATCCTACGAGCAGTACTTC
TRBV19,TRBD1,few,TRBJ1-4,CASSADRAPDEKLFF,TGTGCCAGTAGTGCGGACAGGGCTCCCGATGAAAAACTGTTTTTT
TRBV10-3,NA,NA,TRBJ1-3,CASGREPLSGNTIYF,TGTGCCTCGGGGAGGGAGCCGCTCTCTGGAAACACCATATATTTT
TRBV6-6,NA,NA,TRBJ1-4,CASSTYRTSNEKLFF,TGTGCCAGCAGTACCTACAGGACTTCCAATGAAAAACTGTTTTTT
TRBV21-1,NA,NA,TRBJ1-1,CASSKKDRVVMNTEAFF,TGTGCCAGCAGCAAGAAAGACAGGGTAGTGATGAACACTGAAGCTTTCTTT
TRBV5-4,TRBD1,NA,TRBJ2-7,CASSLGQGNYEQYF,TGTGCCAGCAGCTTGGGACAGGGGAACTACGAGCAGTACTTC
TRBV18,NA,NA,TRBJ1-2,CASSPGGNYGYTF,TGTGCCAGCTCACCTGGGGGTAACTATGGCTACACCTTC
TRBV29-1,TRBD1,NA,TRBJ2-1,CSVEVDRPYNEQFF,TGCAGCGTTGAGGTGGACAGGCCCTACAATGAGCAGTTCTTC
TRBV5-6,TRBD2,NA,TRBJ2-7,CASSFSGGAYEQYF,TGTGCCAGCAGCTTTAGCGGGGGAGCCTACGAGCAGTACTTC
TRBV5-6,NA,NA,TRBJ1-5,CASSLAAGPDQPQHF,TGTGCCAGCAGCTTGGCCGCGGGGCCCGATCAGCCCCAGCATTTT
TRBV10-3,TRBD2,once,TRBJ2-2,CAIRTTSGGATGELFF,TGTGCCATCAGGACGACTAGCGGGGGTGCCACCGGGGAGCTGTTTTTT
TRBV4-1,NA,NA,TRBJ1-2,CASSQAPGTGYGYTF,TGCGCCAGCAGCCAAGCCCCCGGGACCGGCTATGGCTACACCTTC
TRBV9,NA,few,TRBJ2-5,CASSVGPQETQYF,TGTGCCAGCAGCGTTGGACCGCAAGAGACCCAGTACTTC
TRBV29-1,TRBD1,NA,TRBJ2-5,CSVRGPTGQGALETQYF,TGCAGCGTCCGGGGCCCAACGGGACAGGGTGCTTTGGAGACCCAGTACTTC
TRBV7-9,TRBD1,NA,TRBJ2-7,CASSPPLGQLSYEQYF,TGTGCCAGCAGCCCTCCCTTGGGACAGCTATCCTACGAGCAGTACTTC
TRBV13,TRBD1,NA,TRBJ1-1,CASSLGGTGAREAFF,TGTGCCAGCAGCTTAGGAGGGACAGGGGCCCGTGAAGCTTTCTTT
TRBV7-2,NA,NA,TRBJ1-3,CASSRKQAFGNTIYF,TGTGCCAGCAGCCGAAAACAGGCCTTTGGAAACACCATATATTTT
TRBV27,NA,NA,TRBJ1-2,CASSSTLGEYGYTF,TGTGCCAGCAGTTCTACCTTGGGGGAATATGGCTACACCTTC
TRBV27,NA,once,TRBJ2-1,CASSLGGYNEQFF,TGTGCCAGCAGTTTAGGGGGATACAATGAGCAGTTCTTC
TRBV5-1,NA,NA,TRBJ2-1,CASSPGLPPNEQFF,TGCGCCAGCAGCCCAGGGCTTCCCCCTAACGAGCAGTTCTTC
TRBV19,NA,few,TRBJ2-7,CASKGQVTYEQYF,TGTGCCAGTAAAGGGCAGGTCACCTACGAGCAGTACTTC
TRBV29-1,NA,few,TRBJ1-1,CSVSMNTEAFF,TGCAGCGTGAGCATGAACACTGAAGCTTTCTTT
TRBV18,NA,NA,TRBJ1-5,CASSPGGSNQPQHF,TGTGCCAGCTCACCAGGAGGCTCTAATCAGCCCCAGCATTTT
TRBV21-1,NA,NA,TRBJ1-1,CASSKGFVGLNTEAFF,TGTGCCAGCAGCAAAGGCTTTGTGGGGTTGAACACTGAAGCTTTCTTT
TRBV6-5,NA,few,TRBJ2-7,CASSYSGSSYEQYF,TGTGCCAGCAGTTACTCGGGGAGTTCCTACGAGCAGTACTTC
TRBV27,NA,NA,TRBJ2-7,CASSLPAVSSYEQYF,TGTGCCAGCAGTTTACCGGCGGTTAGCTCCTACGAGCAGTACTTC
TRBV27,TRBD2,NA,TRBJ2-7,CASSLSGTSGGHYSYEQYF,TGTGCCAGCAGTTTATCCGGGACTAGCGGGGGGCACTACTCCTACGAGCAGTACTTC
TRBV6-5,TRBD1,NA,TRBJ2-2,CASSFRTGLGELFF,TGTGCCAGCAGTTTCCGGACAGGGCTCGGGGAGCTGTTTTTT
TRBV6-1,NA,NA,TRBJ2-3,CASSGILAVGTQYF,TGTGCCAGCAGTGGGATACTAGCCGTAGGTACGCAGTATTTT
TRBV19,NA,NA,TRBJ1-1,CASSTQSAANTEAFF,TGTGCCAGTAGTACCCAATCGGCGGCGAACACTGAAGCTTTCTTT
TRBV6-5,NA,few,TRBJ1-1,CASSYSGFPNTEAFF,TGTGCCAGCAGTTACTCCGGGTTTCCGAACACTGAAGCTTTCTTT
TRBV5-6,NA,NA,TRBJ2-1,CASSLAGGRDNEQFF,TGTGCCAGCAGCTTGGCCGGGGGTCGGGACAATGAGCAGTTCTTC
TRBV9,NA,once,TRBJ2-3,CASSVSLDGTDTQYF,TGTGCCAGCAGCGTCAGTTTGGATGGCACAGATACGCAGTATTTT
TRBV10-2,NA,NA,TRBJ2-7,CASSERFWDNSYEQYF,TGCGCCAGCAGTGAAAGGTTTTGGGACAACTCCTACGAGCAGTACTTC
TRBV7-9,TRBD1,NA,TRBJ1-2,CASSLDRTGEAYGYTF,TGTGCCAGCAGCCTCGATAGGACAGGGGAGGCCTATGGCTACACCTTC